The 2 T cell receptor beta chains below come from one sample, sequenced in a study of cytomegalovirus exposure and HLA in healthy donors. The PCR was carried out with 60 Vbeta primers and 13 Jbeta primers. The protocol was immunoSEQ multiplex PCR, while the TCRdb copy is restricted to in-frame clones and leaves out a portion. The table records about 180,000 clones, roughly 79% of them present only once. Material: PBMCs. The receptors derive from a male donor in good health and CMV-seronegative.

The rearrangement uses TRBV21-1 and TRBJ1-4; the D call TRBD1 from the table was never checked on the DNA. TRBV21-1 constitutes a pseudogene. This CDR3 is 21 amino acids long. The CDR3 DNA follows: TGTGCCAGCAGCAAAAGAGAGAGAGGGACAGGGTCATCATTGGGGAATGAAAAACTGTTTTTT. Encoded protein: CASSKRERGTGSSLGNEKLFF.

This CDR3 is CACSGTGANQPQHF. CDR3 nucleotide sequence: TGTGCCTGCTCCGGGACAGGAGCGAATCAGCCCCAGCATTTT. The V call is TRBV30, the J call TRBJ1-5, with TRBD1 matching over 8 bases. Trimming at V came to 6 bases and at J to 4 bases, leaving 8 bases not matched to a gene. CDR1 is GTSNPN, CDR2 SVGIG, per germline (reference sequence). CDR3 size: 14 residues.